This entry lists 18 T cell receptor beta chains sequenced from one sample in a study of T cell changes during pregnancy in multiple sclerosis. Produced via immunoSEQ multiplex PCR; TCRdb's table is partial and in-frame only. The table includes roughly 63,000 clones, 90% detected once. The sequences come from peripheral blood, collected in the second trimester of pregnancy. These receptors were taken from a female donor in good health, enrolled as a control in a pregnancy study.

The chain uses TRBV15 and TRBJ2-7; D perhaps matches TRBD1 (6 bases). Germline CDR1 reads LNHNV; CDR2 reads YYDKDF (reference sequence). The CDR3 contains 16 residues. Trimming took off 0 bases at V and 2 bases at J, with 14 bases between the two ends. The CDR3 loop reads CATSRDRASGAYEQYF. CDR3 nucleotides: TGTGCCACCAGCAGAGATCGGGCGTCAGGGGCCTACGAGCAGTACTTC.

The V call is TRBV15, the J call TRBJ2-7, with D possibly TRBD2 on 6 matching bases. V was cut by 1 base and J by 5 bases, with 15 bases left in between. Germline lookup yields CDR1 LNHNV and CDR2 YYDKDF (reference sequence). The CDR3 length is 15 residues. CDR3 DNA: TGTGCCACCAGCAGAGGGGATCGGGAGATCGACGAGCAGTACTTC. This encodes CATSRGDREIDEQYF.

The chain uses TRBV30 and TRBJ2-2, with D perhaps matching TRBD2 (5 bases). This CDR3 has 12 amino acids. Germline V gene data show CDR1 as GTSNPN and CDR2 as SVGIG (reference sequence). The V end lost 0 bases, the J end lost 7 bases, and 6 bases lay between the germline ends. CDR3 sequence: CAWSVLGGELFF. CDR3 DNA sequence: TGTGCCTGGAGTGTACTAGGCGGGGAGCTGTTTTTT. Complete variable domain (other parts from reference TRBV30 and TRBJ2-2): SQTIHQWPATLVQPVGSPLSLECTVEGTSNPNLYWYRQAAGRGLQLLFYSVGIGQISSEVPQNLSASRPQDRQFILSSKKLLLSDSGFYLCAWSVLGGELFFGEGSRLTVL.

The chain carries TRBV7-2 and TRBJ2-7; D is unresolved. V was trimmed by 5 bases and J by 1 base, leaving 3 bases between them. Germline lookup yields CDR1 SGHTA and CDR2 FQGNSA. This CDR3 region has 11 residues. The CDR3 spells CASSPSYEQYF. The CDR3 region has the DNA TGTGCCAGCAGCCCTTCCTACGAGCAGTACTTC.

This chain links TRBV6-5 with TRBJ2-7; 7 positions match TRBD1. The CDR3 consists of 15 residues. Trimming removed 5 bases from V and 3 bases from J; junction bases left unmatched: 10. The germline V gene encodes CDR1 MNHEY and CDR2 SVGAGI. Here the CDR3 reads CASSPRDSGFYEQYF. The CDR3 bases are TGTGCCAGCAGTCCCCGGGACAGCGGTTTCTACGAGCAGTACTTC.

V and J are TRBV11-2 and TRBJ2-3, with D possibly TRBD2 on 7 matching bases. From germline, CDR1 is SGHAT and CDR2 FQNNGV. V lost 4 bases, J lost 6 bases, and 14 bases lay in between. The CDR3 is 14 residues long. CDR3 protein: CASSWVGGADTQYF. CDR3 DNA: TGTGCCAGCAGCTGGGTAGGGGGGGCTGATACGCAGTATTTT.

This CDR3 is CASSSWQGAHNYGYTF. As DNA, the CDR3 is TGTGCCAGCTCTTCCTGGCAGGGGGCGCATAACTATGGCTACACCTTC. J is TRBJ1-2 and V is TRBV5-6; 8 nucleotides align to TRBD1. Germline values: CDR1 SGHDT, CDR2 YYEEEE. Trimming at V came to 7 bases and at J to 1 base, leaving 12 bases not matched to a gene. The CDR3 extends over 16 amino acids.

This chain links TRBV29-1 with TRBJ2-7; a possible D gene is TRBD2 (6 bases). The CDR3 loop spans 12 amino acids. Germline values: CDR1 SQVTM, CDR2 ANQGSEA. V lost 7 bases and J 7 bases, leaving 17 bases between the germline ends. CDR3 DNA: TGCAGCGGCAGCCGGGACTCGGGGGAGCAGTACTTC. It specifies CSGSRDSGEQYF.

The rearrangement links TRBV5-4 to TRBJ2-1, with 12 bases that match TRBD2. The germline gives CDR1 SGHNT, CDR2 YYREEE (reference sequence). The CDR3 is made up of 16 amino acids. J was trimmed by 8 bases and V by 4 bases; bases with no gene match: 10. CDR3: CASSAPGLAGFHEQFF. The CDR3 coding sequence is TGTGCCAGCAGCGCGCCCGGACTAGCGGGATTTCATGAGCAGTTCTTC.

V gene TRBV7-8 combines with J gene TRBJ2-1; 8 bases map to TRBD2. The CDR3 runs to 15 residues. In germline, CDR1 is SGHVS, CDR2 FQNEAQ. Trimming took 4 bases from V and 6 from J; bases not matched to a gene: 8. The CDR3 spells CASSSGLAGGNEQFF. The CDR3 nucleotides read TGTGCCAGCAGCTCCGGACTAGCAGGTGGCAATGAGCAGTTCTTC. Variable domain in full (rest from reference TRBV7-8 and TRBJ2-1): GAGVSQSPRYKVAKRGQDVALRCDPISGHVSLFWYQQALGQGPEFLTYFQNEAQLDKSGLPSDRFFAERPEGSVSTLKIQRTQQEDSAVYLCASSSGLAGGNEQFFGPGTRLTVL.

The V gene is TRBV5-6, the J gene TRBJ2-1; weak D call: TRBD1 (6 bases). CDR3 length: 19 residues. In germline, CDR1 is SGHDT, CDR2 YYEEEE. V shed 2 bases and J shed 3 bases, with 24 bases lying between them. For the CDR3, the DNA is TGTGCCAGCAGCTTCCTCTTTCGACGCGGACAGCTCAGCTACAATGAGCAGTTCTTC. Its translation: CASSFLFRRGQLSYNEQFF.

The V gene is TRBV5-1, the J gene TRBJ2-3; 8 nucleotides line up with TRBD1. Germline loops: CDR1 SGHRS, CDR2 YFSETQ. The length of the CDR3 is 16 residues. V trimming: 0 bases; J trimming: 3 bases; junction bases outside the gene matches: 6. The CDR3, as DNA: TGCGCCAGCAGCTTGGAGTCCAGGGGGCTAACAGATACGCAGTATTTT. Translation: CASSLESRGLTDTQYF.

The chain employs TRBV9 and TRBJ2-1; 8 bases fit TRBD2. Germline loops: CDR1 SGDLS, CDR2 YYNGEE. V lost 0 bases, J lost 9 bases, and 2 bases stayed unmatched. The CDR3 runs 13 residues. The CDR3 is CASSVASGPEQFF. The CDR3 nucleotides read TGTGCCAGCAGCGTAGCTAGCGGGCCTGAGCAGTTCTTC. Filled out from reference TRBV9 and TRBJ2-1, the complete variable domain reads DSGVTQTPKHLITATGQRVTLRCSPRSGDLSVYWYQQSLDQGLQFLIQYYNGEERAKGNILERFSAQQFPDLHSELNLSSLELGDSALYFCASSVASGPEQFFGPGTRLTVL.

V usage is TRBV6-1 and J usage is TRBJ1-1, with 7 bases aligning to TRBD1. The CDR3 is made up of 15 amino acids. Per germline, CDR1 MNHNS and CDR2 SASEGT. Trimming cost V 6 bases and J 3 bases; bases outside gene matches: 10. In DNA, the CDR3 is TGTGCCAGCAGCGTCGACAGGGTCGGGGACACTGAAGCTTTCTTT. Translating it yields CASSVDRVGDTEAFF.

The chain is built from TRBV7-2 and TRBJ2-2; possibly TRBD2 for D (6 bases). Trimming took 1 base from V and 0 from J, leaving 9 bases between them. Germline loops: CDR1 SGHTA, CDR2 FQGNSA. This CDR3 is built from 16 residues. The CDR3 DNA sequence: TGTGCCAGCAGCTTAGTACGGGGGACGAACACCGGGGAGCTGTTTTTT. Its translation: CASSLVRGTNTGELFF. The whole variable domain, filled in from reference TRBV7-2 and TRBJ2-2, reads GAGVSQSPSNKVTEKGKDVELRCDPISGHTALYWYRQSLGQGLEFLIYFQGNSAPDKSGLPSDRFSAERTGGSVSTLTIQRTQQEDSAVYLCASSLVRGTNTGELFFGEGSRLTVL.

The chain recombines TRBV7-6 with TRBJ2-2, with unresolved D. Trimming removed 0 bases from V and 4 bases from J, with 3 bases in between. In germline, CDR1 is SGHVS, CDR2 FNYEAQ. The CDR3 contains 13 residues. The DNA of the CDR3 is TGTGCCAGCAGCTTAGCCGTCACCGGGGAGCTGTTTTTT. Translated, it gives CASSLAVTGELFF. Full variable domain (missing parts from reference TRBV7-6 and TRBJ2-2): GAGVSQSPRYKVTKRGQDVALRCDPISGHVSLYWYRQALGQGPEFLTYFNYEAQQDKSGLPNDRFSAERPEGSISTLTIQRTEQRDSAMYRCASSLAVTGELFFGEGSRLTVL.

The J gene is TRBJ1-1, the V gene TRBV19; D uncertain. Deletions cut 7 bases from V and 4 bases from J, with 13 bases between. The CDR3 extends over 13 amino acids. The germline V gene encodes CDR1 LNHDA and CDR2 SQIVND (reference sequence). The CDR3 bases are TGTGCCAGTACCCCGGACTTGAGCACTGAAGCTTTCTTT. It codes for CASTPDLSTEAFF.

Worth noting for this clone: Compared with germline, one end of the junction differs, possibly owing to a read error. The chain employs TRBV9 and TRBJ1-2; D possibly corresponds to TRBD1 (6 bases). Germline CDR1 is SGDLS and CDR2 is YYNGEE. This CDR3 contains 11 residues. The chain's CDR3 is CASKDSYSYTF. The CDR3 DNA follows: TGTGCCAGCAAGGACAGCTATAGCTACACCTTC.